Listed below are T cell receptor beta chains from one sample, sequenced in a study of shared clonotypes between healthy human individuals. The repertoire was sequenced with immunoSEQ multiplex PCR; TCRdb's copy has only in-frame clones and lacks some. The sample consists of approximately 2.3 million clones, approximately 93% of them appearing once. The source material was naive CD4+ T cells from PBMCs. Receptors originate from a man between 18 and 35 years old in good health. Some clones in this sample may be carry-over from other donors' samples. The CDR3 runs from the conserved cysteine through the conserved F or W. The D gene is left open where the match is weak. Size is stated for part of the rows, as once, few or many counts, or as a class when the clone is expanded.

DNA: TGCAGCGTGGGCCCGGAGACCCAGTACTTC
CDR3: CSVGPETQYF
size: NA
V: TRBV29-1
D: NA
J: TRBJ2-5

DNA: TGTGCCAGCAGCCCCCCGACGGGCACAGATACGCAGTATTTT
CDR3: CASSPPTGTDTQYF
size: NA
V: TRBV11-2
D: NA
J: TRBJ2-3

DNA: TGTGCCAGCAGTGAATCCGACATTTCGACTGAAGCTTTCTTT
CDR3: CASSESDISTEAFF
size: NA
V: TRBV25-1
D: NA
J: TRBJ1-1

DNA: TGTGCCAGCAGCGCCCCAAAAAGGGCGTCTTCCTACAATGAGCAGTTCTTC
CDR3: CASSAPKRASSYNEQFF
size: NA
V: TRBV9
D: NA
J: TRBJ2-1

DNA: TGCGCCAGCAGCTTGGATAGTTCTCAAGAGACCCAGTACTTC
CDR3: CASSLDSSQETQYF
size: NA
V: TRBV5-1
D: NA
J: TRBJ2-5

DNA: TGTGCCAGCAGCTTAGCGATGGTTGTTAGGGCGCAAGAGACCCAGTACTTC
CDR3: CASSLAMVVRAQETQYF
size: NA
V: TRBV7-9
D: NA
J: TRBJ2-5

DNA: TGTGCCAGCTCACCGTTAGGGACTAGCGTTTACGAGCAGTACTTC
CDR3: CASSPLGTSVYEQYF
size: NA
V: TRBV18
D: TRBD2
J: TRBJ2-7

DNA: TGCGCCAGCAGCTCTCGACAGGGCGCCCACAATGAGCAGTTCTTC
CDR3: CASSSRQGAHNEQFF
size: NA
V: TRBV5-1
D: TRBD1
J: TRBJ2-1

DNA: TGTGCCAGCAGCGTAGCGCCTAGCGGGGCTTCCTACGAGCAGTACTTC
CDR3: CASSVAPSGASYEQYF
size: NA
V: TRBV9
D: TRBD2
J: TRBJ2-7

DNA: TGTGCCAGCAGTGAGCGGCTAGCGGGACTTGAGACCCAGTACTTC
CDR3: CASSERLAGLETQYF
size: NA
V: TRBV2
D: TRBD2
J: TRBJ2-5

DNA: TGCAGTGCTAGTGGTAGTTATGGCTACACCTTC
CDR3: CSASGSYGYTF
size: NA
V: TRBV20-1
D: NA
J: TRBJ1-2

DNA: TGTGCCAGCAGTTTTCGGCTGGGAGCTCGGGACAGGGCGTTGATCTACGAGCAGTACTTC
CDR3: CASSFRLGARDRALIYEQYF
size: NA
V: TRBV27
D: TRBD1
J: TRBJ2-7

DNA: TGCGCCAGCAGCTTGGAGACAGGGGACACCGGGGAGCTGTTTTTT
CDR3: CASSLETGDTGELFF
size: NA
V: TRBV5-1
D: TRBD1
J: TRBJ2-2

DNA: TGTGCCAGCAGTCGCCAGGGAGCTAGCACAGATACGCAGTATTTT
CDR3: CASSRQGASTDTQYF
size: NA
V: TRBV6-5
D: NA
J: TRBJ2-3

DNA: TGTGCCAGCAGCTTAGTTCGACAGGGGAATTGGATGAACACTGAAGCTTTCTTT
CDR3: CASSLVRQGNWMNTEAFF
size: NA
V: TRBV11-2
D: TRBD1
J: TRBJ1-1

DNA: TGTGCCAGCAGAGGGACAGGAGAGGGAGATACGCAGTATTTT
CDR3: CASRGTGEGDTQYF
size: NA
V: TRBV6-5
D: TRBD1
J: TRBJ2-3

DNA: TGTGCCAGCAGCTACGGGACTAGCGGGAGCCCCTACGAGCAGTACTTC
CDR3: CASSYGTSGSPYEQYF
size: NA
V: TRBV7-9
D: TRBD2
J: TRBJ2-7

DNA: TGTGCCAGCAGTCCTGAGTTGGGCCTGGATGGCTACACCTTC
CDR3: CASSPELGLDGYTF
size: NA
V: TRBV7-8
D: NA
J: TRBJ1-2

DNA: TGCAGCGTTGAAGGCCTCGCGGCGTACGAGCAGTACTTC
CDR3: CSVEGLAAYEQYF
size: NA
V: TRBV29-1
D: NA
J: TRBJ2-7

DNA: TGTGCCAGCGGACCTGGGGACCTAGGGGGCTATGGCTACACCTTC
CDR3: CASGPGDLGGYGYTF
size: once
V: TRBV28
D: NA
J: TRBJ1-2

DNA: TGCGCCAGCAGCTTACTAGCGGGAGGTGGGACAGATACGCAGTATTTT
CDR3: CASSLLAGGGTDTQYF
size: NA
V: TRBV5-1
D: TRBD2
J: TRBJ2-3

DNA: TGTGCCAGCAGCTTTCGGGGGAACACCGGGGAGCTGTTTTTT
CDR3: CASSFRGNTGELFF
size: NA
V: TRBV9
D: NA
J: TRBJ2-2

DNA: TGTGCCAGCAGCGCACTACAGGGTGTGGCCACTGAAGCTTTCTTT
CDR3: CASSALQGVATEAFF
size: few
V: TRBV5-6
D: NA
J: TRBJ1-1

DNA: TGTGCCAGCAGCTCGACAGGGGTCGACAGAGGGGGAGGGCTGTTTTTT
CDR3: CASSSTGVDRGGGLFF
size: NA
V: TRBV7-3
D: TRBD1
J: TRBJ2-2

DNA: TGTGCCAGCAGTTACTCGTCTAGCCGTATGACCTACGAGCAGTACTTC
CDR3: CASSYSSSRMTYEQYF
size: NA
V: TRBV6-6
D: NA
J: TRBJ2-7

DNA: TGCGCCAGCAGCTTTACTAGCGGTTCCCACGAGCAGTACTTC
CDR3: CASSFTSGSHEQYF
size: NA
V: TRBV5-1
D: TRBD2
J: TRBJ2-7

DNA: TGTGCCAGCAGCCCAAGGCTTAGCGGGAGCCGGCCCGGGGAGCTGTTTTTT
CDR3: CASSPRLSGSRPGELFF
size: NA
V: TRBV4-2
D: TRBD2
J: TRBJ2-2

DNA: TGTGCCAGTAGTACCAGACTAGCGGGAGGGCCGAGGGAGCAGTACTTC
CDR3: CASSTRLAGGPREQYF
size: NA
V: TRBV19
D: TRBD2
J: TRBJ2-7

DNA: TGCGCCAGCAGCCAAGTGTCGATCGAAAAACTGTTTTTT
CDR3: CASSQVSIEKLFF
size: NA
V: TRBV4-1
D: NA
J: TRBJ1-4

DNA: TGTGCCAGCAGCCTCTCGGGGTTCCGCAATCAGCCCCAGCATTTT
CDR3: CASSLSGFRNQPQHF
size: NA
V: TRBV6-5
D: NA
J: TRBJ1-5

DNA: TGCGCCAGCACTACAGGGGCGGGTGAAGACACTGAAGCTTTCTTT
CDR3: CASTTGAGEDTEAFF
size: NA
V: TRBV5-1
D: TRBD1
J: TRBJ1-1

DNA: TGTGCCAGCAGGGGGGCTAGTGGCACTGAAGCTTTCTTT
CDR3: CASRGASGTEAFF
size: NA
V: TRBV27
D: NA
J: TRBJ1-1

DNA: TGTGCCAGCAGCACAGGGTCCTACAATTCTAACTATGGCTACACCTTC
CDR3: CASSTGSYNSNYGYTF
size: NA
V: TRBV6-4
D: NA
J: TRBJ1-2

DNA: TGTGCCAGCAGCTCCCGGGGGTCGCTTAGCACAGATACGCAGTATTTT
CDR3: CASSSRGSLSTDTQYF
size: NA
V: TRBV7-9
D: NA
J: TRBJ2-3

DNA: TGTGCCAGCAGTCGAACCCCACTTGGGACAGCTAACTATGGCTACACCTTC
CDR3: CASSRTPLGTANYGYTF
size: NA
V: TRBV28
D: TRBD1
J: TRBJ1-2

DNA: TGCGCCAGCAGCCGGACCCAGGGTTCTGAGCCCCAGCATTTT
CDR3: CASSRTQGSEPQHF
size: few
V: TRBV4-1
D: NA
J: TRBJ1-5

DNA: TGTGCCAGCAGCACCTGGACAACCCCCGGGGCCTACGAGCAGTACTTC
CDR3: CASSTWTTPGAYEQYF
size: NA
V: TRBV21-1
D: NA
J: TRBJ2-7

DNA: TGTGCCAGCACCTCAGGGGGGCGTAGCACAGATACGCAGTATTTT
CDR3: CASTSGGRSTDTQYF
size: NA
V: TRBV7-2
D: NA
J: TRBJ2-3

DNA: TGTGCCAGCGCCCCGGTTGGGAACATTCAGTACTTC
CDR3: CASAPVGNIQYF
size: NA
V: TRBV6-1
D: NA
J: TRBJ2-4

DNA: TGTGCCAGCAGCTTAGTTTCCGGATCCTACGAGCAGTACTTC
CDR3: CASSLVSGSYEQYF
size: once
V: TRBV7-9
D: NA
J: TRBJ2-7

DNA: TGCAGCGTGGCCCCAAGTCTCTCCTACAATGAGCAGTTCTTC
CDR3: CSVAPSLSYNEQFF
size: NA
V: TRBV29-1
D: NA
J: TRBJ2-1

DNA: TGTGCCAGCAGCTTGGAATCCGGGACGGAGCAGTACTTC
CDR3: CASSLESGTEQYF
size: NA
V: TRBV11-2
D: NA
J: TRBJ2-7

DNA: TGTGCCAGCAGCTTAAGAAGCGGGAGACTCGATGAGCAGTTCTTC
CDR3: CASSLRSGRLDEQFF
size: NA
V: TRBV11-3
D: TRBD2
J: TRBJ2-1

DNA: TGTGCCAGCAGCCCGGACAGTACTAACTATGGCTACACCTTC
CDR3: CASSPDSTNYGYTF
size: NA
V: TRBV7-9
D: NA
J: TRBJ1-2

DNA: TGTGCCAGCAGTCGAGAGCGGCTCCAAGAGACCCAGTACTTC
CDR3: CASSRERLQETQYF
size: NA
V: TRBV6-6
D: NA
J: TRBJ2-5

DNA: TGTGCCAGCAGCTTAGCTTCTTCGTTCGTCTGGAGCGAGCAGTACTTC
CDR3: CASSLASSFVWSEQYF
size: NA
V: TRBV7-2
D: NA
J: TRBJ2-7